A single sample gave rise to the 10 T cell receptor beta chains below, sequenced in a study of neurological immune-mediated disorders. TCRdb processed the 5' RACE reads anew with MiXCR; each CDR3 protein has one entry. The sample records about 120,000 distinct CDR3 sequences, about 3.2% being singletons. Material for sequencing was PBMCs. These receptors originate from a woman younger than 45 with multiple sclerosis.

This clonotype has at least ten counts. The V call is TRBV5-5, the J call TRBJ2-2, with TRBD2 as a possible D gene (5 bases). The CDR3 is 15 amino acids. Trimming took off 3 bases at V and 5 bases at J, with 14 bases between the two ends. The germline CDR1 and CDR2 sequences are SGHKS and YYEKEE (reference sequence). The CDR3 nucleotides read TGTGCCAGCAGCTCGTGGGTCGAGCGGACCGGGGAGCTGTTTTTT. Its translation is CASSSWVERTGELFF.

The chain employs TRBV10-3 and TRBJ2-1, with TRBD1 matching over 7 bases. CDR1 is ENHRY, CDR2 SYGVKD, per germline. Germline trimming cut 4 bases from V and 8 bases from J; bases unmatched to any gene: 5. The CDR3 sequence is 13 residues long. CDR3: CAISVEQGDEQFF. For the CDR3, the DNA is TGTGCCATCAGTGTGGAGCAGGGGGATGAGCAGTTCTTC.

This clonotype was counted at least ten times. The chain carries TRBV5-1 and TRBJ1-4, with a weak D call TRBD1 (6 bases). CDR3 length: 15 residues. Germline V lookup: CDR1 SGHRS, CDR2 YFSETQ. V lost 0 bases and J lost 8, with 14 bases in between. The CDR3 reads CASSLDGRGVEKLFF. The CDR3 nucleotides read TGCGCCAGCAGCTTGGACGGCAGGGGAGTAGAAAAACTGTTTTTT.

This clonotype was found many times. This sequence joins TRBV5-5 and TRBJ2-1; perhaps TRBD1 as D (6 bases). Trimming took 5 bases from V and 10 from J, leaving 25 bases between them. The CDR3 is 16 amino acids. Germline CDR1 SGHKS, CDR2 YYEKEE (reference sequence). The CDR3 sequence is CASSPYRVSGFLEQFF. The CDR3 DNA sequence: TGTGCCAGCAGTCCCTACAGGGTGAGCGGCTTTTTGGAGCAGTTCTTC. The whole variable domain, remainder taken from reference TRBV5-5 and TRBJ2-1, is DAGVTQSPTHLIKTRGQQVTLRCSPISGHKSVSWYQQVLGQGPQFIFQYYEKEERGRGNFPDRFSARQFPNYSSELNVNALLLGDSALYLCASSPYRVSGFLEQFFGPGTRLTVL.

This clonotype showed up many times. The V and J genes are TRBV6-1 and TRBJ2-7; D remains unclear. CDR3 length: 14 amino acids. V dropped 4 bases and J dropped 3 bases, with 13 bases sitting between them. Germline values: CDR1 MNHNS, CDR2 SASEGT. CDR3 sequence: CASSGGRPGYEQYF. CDR3 in DNA: TGTGCCAGCAGTGGCGGACGGCCTGGCTACGAGCAGTACTTC.

As regards this clonotype: Possible read error: a much larger clone is one base away. The chain carries TRBV2 and TRBJ2-3; D is possibly TRBD2 (6 bases). Germline assignment: CDR1 SNHLY and CDR2 FYNNEI. The CDR3 loop spans 16 amino acids. CDR3 bases: TGTGCCAGCAGTGAAGCGCGACTAGAGGAAACAGATAAGCAGTATTTT. Its protein product is CASSEARLEETDKQYF.

The sample holds many counts of this clonotype. The chain couples TRBV29-1 to TRBJ2-1, with 7 bases aligning to TRBD2. After removal of 0 bases from V and 6 bases from J, the junction contained 11 bases not matched to a gene. CDR3 length: 16 amino acids. The germline V gene has CDR1 SQVTM and CDR2 ANQGSEA. CDR3 bases: TGCAGCGTTGAAGATGCAGATGGGGGGAGGGTCAATGAGCAGTTCTTC. Translation gives CSVEDADGGRVNEQFF.

Notes on this clonotype: Since a much larger clone is just one base distant, this may be a read error. This chain connects TRBV15 to TRBJ2-1, with D uncertain. The germline CDR1 and CDR2 sequences are LNHNV and YYDKDF (reference sequence). The CDR3 covers 12 residues. CDR3 sequence reads: CDTSRESAEQFF. CDR3 coding DNA: TGTGACACCAGCAGAGAATCGGCGGAGCAGTTCTTC.

This clonotype was seen ten or more times. This rearrangement joins TRBV7-8 to TRBJ1-1; D unclear. From germline, CDR1 is SGHVS and CDR2 FQNEAQ. The CDR3 covers 15 residues. The ends were cut back, 2 bases at V and 1 base at J, with 11 bases in the middle. CDR3 residues: CASSLFRTQNTEAFF. The CDR3 bases are TGTGCCAGCAGCTTATTTCGGACTCAGAACACTGAAGCTTTCTTT.

This clonotype was observed many times. The genes are TRBV14 and TRBJ2-6; the D gene could be TRBD1 or TRBD2 (6 bases each). Germline V lookup: CDR1 SGHDN, CDR2 FVKESK. V was trimmed by 3 bases and J by 2 bases, leaving 11 bases between them. The CDR3 has 16 residues. For the CDR3, the DNA is TGTGCCAGCAGCCAGTCTCGGGGGCCTGGGGCCAACGTCCTGACTTTC. Translated: CASSQSRGPGANVLTF.